The 5 T cell receptor beta chains below all came from one sample that was sequenced in a study of blood T cell repertoires in COVID-19. The table came from immunoSEQ multiplex PCR; TCRdb's copy has only in-frame clones and leaves some out. The sample lists 250,000 to 300,000 clones; 75% to 90% were seen once. The material sequenced was peripheral blood. These TCRs come from a man aged 55-75 years who had recovered from COVID-19.

The chain employs TRBV19 and TRBJ2-3, with D possibly being TRBD2 (6 bases). The CDR3 spans 14 residues. Trimming left V 3 bases short and J 4 bases short, with 11 bases between. Germline lookup yields CDR1 LNHDA and CDR2 SQIVND (reference sequence). DNA for the CDR3: TGTGCCAGTAGTATTCTAGCGAGATCAGATACGCAGTATTTT. It translates to CASSILARSDTQYF.

The V call is TRBV2, the J call TRBJ2-1; 8 bases agree with TRBD2. The CDR3 sequence is 20 residues long. Per germline, CDR1 SNHLY and CDR2 FYNNEI. The junction had 19 bases not matched to a gene; V was cut back by 6 bases and J by 0 bases. The CDR3 region is CASSGRLSSGLAGSYNEQFF. The DNA for the CDR3 is TGTGCCAGCAGCGGCCGGCTTAGCTCGGGCCTAGCGGGCTCCTACAATGAGCAGTTCTTC.

V is TRBV5-1 and J is TRBJ1-6; tentative D call: TRBD1 (6 bases). V was clipped by 6 bases and J by 5 bases, with 12 bases between them. This CDR3 is built from 14 residues. Germline-derived CDR1 and CDR2 are SGHRS and YFSETQ. This chain's CDR3 is CASTSGQNNSPLHF. The CDR3 bases are TGCGCCAGCACCTCAGGACAGAATAATTCACCCCTCCACTTT.

With respect to this clone: The same CDR3 is also encoded by other DNA sequences in this sample. The chain has TRBV7-9 and TRBJ1-5; D uncertain. V shed 0 bases and J shed 4 bases, with 7 bases lying between them. Germline values: CDR1 SEHNR, CDR2 FQNEAQ (reference sequence). The CDR3 is 14 residues long. The CDR3 bases are TGTGCCAGCAGCTTAGCTGGGGAGAATCAGCCCCAGCATTTT. Protein: CASSLAGENQPQHF.

The chain has TRBV7-9 and TRBJ2-6, with D possibly TRBD2 on 7 matching bases. V lost 4 bases, J lost 2 bases, and 12 bases lay in between. This CDR3 is 16 amino acids long. The V gene's germline CDR1 is SEHNR and CDR2 FQNEAQ (reference sequence). The CDR3 DNA sequence: TGTGCCAGCAGCTCCCTCGGGGGGCCTGGGGCCAACGTCCTGACTTTC. Its protein product is CASSSLGGPGANVLTF.